The next 3 T cell receptor beta chains were all read from a single sample in a study of blood T cell repertoires in COVID-19. Sequencing was performed with immunoSEQ multiplex PCR; in TCRdb, only in-frame clones are kept and a portion is missing. The sample has 100,000 to 120,000 clones, about 90% seen once. The sample comprised peripheral blood. These receptors all stem from a human donor in a cohort sampled during active COVID-19.

The chain uses TRBV7-9 and TRBJ2-7, with 10 positions matching TRBD2. The CDR3 spans 13 residues. Per germline, CDR1 SEHNR and CDR2 FQNEAQ (reference sequence). The trim removed 10 bases at V and 2 bases at J, leaving 5 bases unmatched. The CDR3 nucleotides read TGTGCCATCCACGGACTAGCGGCCTACGAGCAGTACTTC. Translated: CAIHGLAAYEQYF.

The chain couples TRBV2 to TRBJ1-1, with D possibly TRBD1 on 6 matching bases. Germline V lookup: CDR1 SNHLY, CDR2 FYNNEI. The CDR3 has 14 residues. Trimming stripped 1 base from V and 1 base from J, with 7 bases between. The CDR3 bases are TGTGCCAGCAGTGAAGGGGGGCCGAACACTGAAGCTTTCTTT. Amino acid sequence: CASSEGGPNTEAFF.

This clone was counted a few times. This sequence joins TRBV10-1 and TRBJ1-1; D not certain. The CDR3 contains 13 residues. V shed 0 bases and J shed 2 bases, with 4 bases lying between them. From germline, CDR1 is WNHNN and CDR2 SYGVQD (reference sequence). The CDR3 spells CASSESTNTEAFF. The CDR3 DNA sequence: TGCGCCAGCAGTGAGTCCACAAACACTGAAGCTTTCTTT.